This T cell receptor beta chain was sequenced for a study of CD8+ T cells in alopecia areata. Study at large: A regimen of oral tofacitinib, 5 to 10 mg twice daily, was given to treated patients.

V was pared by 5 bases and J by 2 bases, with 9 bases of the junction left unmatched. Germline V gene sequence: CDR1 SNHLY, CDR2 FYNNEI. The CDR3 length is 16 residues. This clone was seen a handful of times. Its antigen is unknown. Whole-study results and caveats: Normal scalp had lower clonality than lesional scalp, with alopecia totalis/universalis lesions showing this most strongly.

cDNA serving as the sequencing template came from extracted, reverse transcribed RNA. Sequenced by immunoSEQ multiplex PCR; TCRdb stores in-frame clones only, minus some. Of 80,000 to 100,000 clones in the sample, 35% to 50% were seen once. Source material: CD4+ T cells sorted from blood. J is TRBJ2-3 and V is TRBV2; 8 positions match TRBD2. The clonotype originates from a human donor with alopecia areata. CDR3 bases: TGTGCCAGCAGTACCACGACTAGCGCCCTCACAGATACGCAGTATTTT. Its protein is CASSTTTSALTDTQYF.